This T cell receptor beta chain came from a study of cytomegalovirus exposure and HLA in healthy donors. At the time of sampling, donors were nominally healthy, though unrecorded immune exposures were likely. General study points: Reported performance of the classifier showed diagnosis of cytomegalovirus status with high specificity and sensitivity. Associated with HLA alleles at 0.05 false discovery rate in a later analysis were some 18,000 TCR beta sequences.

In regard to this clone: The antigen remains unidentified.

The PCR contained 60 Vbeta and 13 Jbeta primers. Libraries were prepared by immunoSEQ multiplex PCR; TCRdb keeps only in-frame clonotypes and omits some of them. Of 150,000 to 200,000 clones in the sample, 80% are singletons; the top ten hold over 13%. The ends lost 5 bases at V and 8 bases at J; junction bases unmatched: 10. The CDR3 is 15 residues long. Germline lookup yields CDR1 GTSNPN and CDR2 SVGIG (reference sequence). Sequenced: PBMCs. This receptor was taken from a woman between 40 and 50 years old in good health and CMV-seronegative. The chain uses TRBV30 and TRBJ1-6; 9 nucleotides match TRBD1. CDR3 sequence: CAWANLGQGYSPLHF. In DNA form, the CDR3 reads TGTGCCTGGGCCAACCTTGGACAGGGGTATTCACCCCTCCACTTT.